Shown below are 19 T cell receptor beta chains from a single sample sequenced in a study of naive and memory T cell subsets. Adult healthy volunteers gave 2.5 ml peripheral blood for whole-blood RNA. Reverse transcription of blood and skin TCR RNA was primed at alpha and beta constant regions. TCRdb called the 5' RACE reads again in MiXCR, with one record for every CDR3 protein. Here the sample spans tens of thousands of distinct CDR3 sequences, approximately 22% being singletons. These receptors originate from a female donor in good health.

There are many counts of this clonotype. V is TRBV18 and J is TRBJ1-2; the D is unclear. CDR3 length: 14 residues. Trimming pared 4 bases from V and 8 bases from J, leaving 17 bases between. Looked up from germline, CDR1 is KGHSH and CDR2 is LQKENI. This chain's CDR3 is CASSHGQLSDGYTF. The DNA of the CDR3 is TGTGCCAGCTCACACGGGCAGCTCTCCGACGGCTACACCTTC.

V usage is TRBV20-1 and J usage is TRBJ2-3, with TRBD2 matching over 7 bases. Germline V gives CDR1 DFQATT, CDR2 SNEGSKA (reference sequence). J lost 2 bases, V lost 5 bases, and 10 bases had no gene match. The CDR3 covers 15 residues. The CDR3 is CSAGFRAGITDTQYF. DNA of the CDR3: TGCAGTGCTGGCTTTCGAGCGGGGATCACAGATACGCAGTATTTT.

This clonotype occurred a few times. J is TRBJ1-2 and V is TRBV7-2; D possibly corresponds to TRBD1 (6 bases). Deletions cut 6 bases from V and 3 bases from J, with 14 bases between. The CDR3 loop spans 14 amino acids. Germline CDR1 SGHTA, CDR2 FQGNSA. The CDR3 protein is CASREGGGYYGYTF. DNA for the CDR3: TGTGCCAGCAGAGAAGGGGGAGGATACTATGGCTACACCTTC.

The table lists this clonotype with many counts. CDR3 sequence: CASSYTSFYREGSNQPQHF. CDR3 nucleotide sequence: TGTGCCAGCAGTTACACCTCCTTTTACAGGGAGGGGAGCAATCAGCCCCAGCATTTT. V is TRBV6-2 or TRBV6-3 and J is TRBJ1-5; possibly TRBD1 for D (6 bases). Germline V gives CDR1 MNHEY, CDR2 SVGEGT. The CDR3 extends over 19 amino acids. Between the trimmed V and J ends, which lost 2 bases and 1 base, there was a span of 21 bases.

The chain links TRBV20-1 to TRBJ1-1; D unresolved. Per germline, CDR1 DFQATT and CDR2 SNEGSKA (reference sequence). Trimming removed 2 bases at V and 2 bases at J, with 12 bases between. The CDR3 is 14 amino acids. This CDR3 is CSARSGSVNTEAFF. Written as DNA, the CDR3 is TGCAGTGCTAGATCGGGCAGCGTCAACACTGAAGCTTTCTTT.

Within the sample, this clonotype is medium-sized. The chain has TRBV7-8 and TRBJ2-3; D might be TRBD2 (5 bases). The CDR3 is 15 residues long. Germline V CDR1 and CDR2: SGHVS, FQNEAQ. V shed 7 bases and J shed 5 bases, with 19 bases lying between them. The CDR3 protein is CASNYEAGPGDTQYF. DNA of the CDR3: TGTGCCAGCAACTACGAGGCGGGCCCGGGAGATACGCAGTATTTT.

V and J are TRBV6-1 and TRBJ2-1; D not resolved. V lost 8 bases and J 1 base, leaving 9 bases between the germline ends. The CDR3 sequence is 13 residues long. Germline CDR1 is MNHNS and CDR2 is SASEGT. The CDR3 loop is CASAADSYNEQFF. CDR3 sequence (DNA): TGTGCCAGCGCTGCGGATTCCTACAATGAGCAGTTCTTC.

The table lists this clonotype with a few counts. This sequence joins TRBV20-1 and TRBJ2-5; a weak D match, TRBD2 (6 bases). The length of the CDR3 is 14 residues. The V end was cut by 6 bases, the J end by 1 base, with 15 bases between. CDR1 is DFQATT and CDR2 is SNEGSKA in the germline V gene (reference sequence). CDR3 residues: CSAEPGTFQETQYF. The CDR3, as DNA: TGCAGTGCAGAACCCGGGACTTTCCAAGAGACCCAGTACTTC.

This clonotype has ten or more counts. The CDR3 protein is CASSHQSGESYEQYF. The CDR3 bases are TGCGCCAGCAGCCACCAAAGCGGCGAATCCTACGAGCAGTACTTC. This chain uses TRBV4-3 with TRBJ2-7; tentatively, D is TRBD2 (5 bases). Trimming left V 3 bases short and J 1 base short, with 13 bases between. The CDR3 runs 15 residues. Germline assignment: CDR1 LGHNA and CDR2 YSLEER.

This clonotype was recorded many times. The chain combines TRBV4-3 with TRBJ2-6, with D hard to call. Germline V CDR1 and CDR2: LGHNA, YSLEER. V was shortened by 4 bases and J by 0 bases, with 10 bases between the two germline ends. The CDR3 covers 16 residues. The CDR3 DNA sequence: TGCGCCAGCAGCCCTAACGCAGGCTCTGGGGCCAACGTCCTGACTTTC. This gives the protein CASSPNAGSGANVLTF.

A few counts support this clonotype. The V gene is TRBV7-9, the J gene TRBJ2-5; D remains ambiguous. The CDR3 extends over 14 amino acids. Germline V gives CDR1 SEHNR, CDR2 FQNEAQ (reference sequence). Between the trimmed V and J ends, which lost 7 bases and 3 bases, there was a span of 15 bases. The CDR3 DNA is TGTGCCAGCACCCCCTTGAGTAACGAAGAGACCCAGTACTTC. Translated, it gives CASTPLSNEETQYF.

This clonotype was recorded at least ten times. The CDR3 spells CSARLQETQYF. DNA of the CDR3: TGCAGTGCTAGACTCCAAGAGACCCAGTACTTC. The chain couples TRBV20-1 to TRBJ2-5; D gene ambiguous. This CDR3 spans 11 amino acids. Germline lookup yields CDR1 DFQATT and CDR2 SNEGSKA (reference sequence). Trimming cost V 2 bases and J 1 base, with 2 bases left between them.

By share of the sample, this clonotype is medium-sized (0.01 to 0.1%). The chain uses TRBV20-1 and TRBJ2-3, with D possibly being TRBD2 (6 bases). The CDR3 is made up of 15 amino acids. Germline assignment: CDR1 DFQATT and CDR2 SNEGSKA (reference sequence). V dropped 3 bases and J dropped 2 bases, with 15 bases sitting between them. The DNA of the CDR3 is TGCAGTGCTAGCGGGAGTCGGGGGAACACAGATACGCAGTATTTT. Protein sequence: CSASGSRGNTDTQYF.

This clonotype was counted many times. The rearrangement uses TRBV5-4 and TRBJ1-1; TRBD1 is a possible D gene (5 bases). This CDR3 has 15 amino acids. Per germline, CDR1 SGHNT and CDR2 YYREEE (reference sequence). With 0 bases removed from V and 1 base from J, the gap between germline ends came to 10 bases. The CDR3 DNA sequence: TGTGCCAGCAGCTTGGGGGGACGGTCGAACACTGAAGCTTTCTTT. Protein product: CASSLGGRSNTEAFF.

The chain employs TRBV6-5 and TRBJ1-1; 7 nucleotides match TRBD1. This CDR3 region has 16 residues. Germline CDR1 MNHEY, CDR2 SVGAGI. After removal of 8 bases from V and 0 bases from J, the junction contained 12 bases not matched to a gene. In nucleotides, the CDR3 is TGTGCCAGCCGGAACAGGGGAGGAAGCATGAACACTGAAGCTTTCTTT. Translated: CASRNRGGSMNTEAFF.

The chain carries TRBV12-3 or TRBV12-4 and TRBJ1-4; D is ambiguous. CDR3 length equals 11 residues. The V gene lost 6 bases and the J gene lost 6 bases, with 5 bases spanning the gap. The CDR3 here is CASSPDEKLFF. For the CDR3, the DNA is TGTGCCAGCAGCCCCGATGAAAAACTGTTTTTT.

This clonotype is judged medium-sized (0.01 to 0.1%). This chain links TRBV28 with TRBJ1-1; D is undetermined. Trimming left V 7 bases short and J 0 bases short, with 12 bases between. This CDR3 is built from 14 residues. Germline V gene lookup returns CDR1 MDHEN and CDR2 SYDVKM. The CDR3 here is CASNSDRMNTEAFF. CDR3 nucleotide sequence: TGTGCCAGCAACTCCGACCGGATGAACACTGAAGCTTTCTTT.

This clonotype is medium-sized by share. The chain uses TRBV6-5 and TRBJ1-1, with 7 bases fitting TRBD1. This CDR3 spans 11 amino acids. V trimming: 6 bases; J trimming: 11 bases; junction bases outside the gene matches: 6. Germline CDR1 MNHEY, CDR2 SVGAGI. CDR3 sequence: CASSLQGTAFF. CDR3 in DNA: TGTGCCAGCAGCTTACAGGGGACCGCTTTCTTT.

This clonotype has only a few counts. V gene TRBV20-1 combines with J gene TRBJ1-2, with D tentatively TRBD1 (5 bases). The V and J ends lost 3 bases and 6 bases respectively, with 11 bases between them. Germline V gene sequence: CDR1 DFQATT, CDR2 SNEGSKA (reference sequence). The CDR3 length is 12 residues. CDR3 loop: CSARDTRNGYTF. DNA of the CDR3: TGCAGTGCTAGGGACACCCGAAATGGCTACACCTTC.